The 30 T cell receptor beta chains below were found in one sample sequenced in a study of blood T cells in healthy people across ages. Through a sample-barcoded 5' primer and a J-beta primer mix, a second PCR was run for about 6 to 11 cycles. In TCRdb, the 5' RACE reads were re-called with MiXCR into one record per CDR3 protein. This table holds fewer than 800,000 distinct CDR3 sequences, around a quarter found once. This sample also belongs to another study, concerning T cells of mothers and their children.

The material sequenced was blood. The source of these receptors is a boy younger than 18 in good health.

This clonotype was observed a handful of times. The chain employs TRBV9 and TRBJ2-1; either TRBD1 or TRBD2 may supply D (5 bases each). Germline lookup yields CDR1 SGDLS and CDR2 YYNGEE. Trimming took 2 bases from V and 8 from J, leaving 11 bases between them. This CDR3 has 13 amino acids. The CDR3 reads CASSVGDEDEQFF. The CDR3 region has the DNA TGTGCCAGCAGCGTCGGGGACGAGGATGAGCAGTTCTTC.

This clonotype was seen repeatedly, ten times or more. CDR3: CASSAPSDTQYF. In nucleotides, the CDR3 is TGTGCCAGCAGCGCCCCCTCAGATACGCAGTATTTT. The gene calls are TRBV9 and TRBJ2-3; D gene ambiguous. The V end lost 3 bases, the J end lost 4 bases, and 6 bases lay between the germline ends. This CDR3 is 12 amino acids long. Germline loops: CDR1 SGDLS, CDR2 YYNGEE.

The chain employs TRBV20-1 and TRBJ2-5; 10 bases are a match to TRBD2. The CDR3 length is 16 residues. V lost 1 base and J lost 1; bases outside the gene matches: 6. Germline lookup yields CDR1 DFQATT and CDR2 SNEGSKA (reference sequence). This CDR3 reads CSARGLASGSQETQYF. In DNA form, the CDR3 reads TGCAGTGCTAGAGGTCTTGCTAGCGGGAGCCAAGAGACCCAGTACTTC.

This clonotype was seen a few times. V is TRBV4-2 and J is TRBJ1-5; D is unresolved. Germline CDR1 is LGHNA and CDR2 is YNFKEQ. The germline V and J ends were trimmed by 3 bases and 0 bases, with 6 bases remaining between them. The CDR3 is 14 residues long. CDR3 in amino acids: CASSQAHSNQPQHF. CDR3 coding DNA: TGTGCCAGCAGCCAGGCACATAGCAATCAGCCCCAGCATTTT.

The V gene is TRBV9, the J gene TRBJ2-6; D may be TRBD1 (6 bases). V shed 2 bases and J shed 4 bases, with 13 bases lying between them. Germline V CDR1 and CDR2: SGDLS, YYNGEE. This CDR3 is built from 16 residues. CDR3 DNA sequence: TGTGCCAGCAGCGTGGCCACAGGGCGCGGGGCCAACGTCCTGACTTTC. Translated: CASSVATGRGANVLTF.

This clonotype has just a few counts. J is TRBJ2-7 and V is TRBV4-2; 11 bases agree with TRBD2. J lost 5 bases, V lost 3 bases, and 6 bases had no gene match. CDR3 size: 15 residues. Germline loops: CDR1 LGHNA, CDR2 YNFKEQ. The CDR3 nucleotides are TGTGCCAGCAGCCACACGACTAGCGGGGCCAACGAGCAGTACTTC. It yields the protein CASSHTTSGANEQYF.

This clonotype has more than one count but fewer than ten. This sequence joins TRBV20-1 and TRBJ2-7; D not resolved. The CDR3 loop spans 13 amino acids. Trimming pared 0 bases from V and 4 bases from J, leaving 10 bases between. CDR1 and CDR2 (germline): DFQATT, SNEGSKA (reference sequence). The DNA for the CDR3 is TGCAGTGCTAGAGATCAGATACTTTACGAGCAGTACTTC. It is translated as CSARDQILYEQYF.

Points on this clonotype: A read error may produce the germline difference seen at one junction end. The J gene is TRBJ1-2, the V gene TRBV29-1, with D possibly being TRBD1 (5 bases). Germline CDR1 is SQVTM and CDR2 is ANQGSEA. This CDR3 has 13 amino acids. The CDR3 nucleotides read TGCAGCGTTTGGCTTGTTGGGGACTATGGCTGCACCTTC. Translation: CSVWLVGDYGCTF.

This clonotype was picked up a small number of times. V usage is TRBV12-5 and J usage is TRBJ2-1; D tentatively reads TRBD1 or TRBD2 (5 bases each). Between the trimmed V and J ends, which lost 2 bases and 7 bases, there was a span of 9 bases. The CDR3 is 13 amino acids. Germline V gene sequence: CDR1 LGHNT, CDR2 FRNRAP. In DNA, the CDR3 is TGTGCTAGTGGTTTGCCGGGACGGAATGAGCAGTTCTTC. It translates to CASGLPGRNEQFF.

The chain carries TRBV10-3 and TRBJ2-3; D may be TRBD1 or TRBD2 (5 bases each). V was trimmed by 3 bases and J by 5 bases, leaving 18 bases between them. This CDR3 region has 16 residues. CDR1 is ENHRY, CDR2 SYGVKD, per germline. In DNA, the CDR3 is TGTGCCATCAGTGACTCCGGGACCGCGGCAGGAGATACGCAGTATTTT. Protein sequence: CAISDSGTAAGDTQYF.

This clonotype was observed a handful of times. In DNA form, the CDR3 reads TGCAGTGCTAGTTGGGGGGACAGGTCGAACACTGAAGCTTTCTTT. Translation: CSASWGDRSNTEAFF. V gene TRBV20-1 combines with J gene TRBJ1-1; 8 positions match TRBD1. Germline CDR1 and CDR2: DFQATT and SNEGSKA (reference sequence). With V trimmed by 3 bases and J by 1 base, 7 bases remained unmatched. The CDR3 consists of 15 residues.

CDR3 protein: CASRPGGPNSPLHF. The DNA for the CDR3 is TGTGCCAGCAGACCCGGGGGCCCCAATTCACCCCTCCACTTT. The genes are TRBV6-5 and TRBJ1-6; D possibly corresponds to TRBD1 (6 bases). Between the trimmed V and J ends, which lost 6 bases and 7 bases, there was a span of 13 bases. Per germline, CDR1 MNHEY and CDR2 SVGAGI. The CDR3 consists of 14 residues.

This clonotype occurred a few times. This rearrangement joins TRBV6-2 or TRBV6-3 to TRBJ2-5; 8 bases line up with TRBD2. The DNA end is a closer match to TRBJ2-7, so the J assignment may be wrong. The length of the CDR3 is 13 residues. Germline V gives CDR1 MNHEY, CDR2 SVGEGT. The DNA of the CDR3 is TGTGCCTCGAGACCTCCGGCGGGGGGCGAGCAGTACTTC. Encoded protein: CASRPPAGGEQYF.

This clonotype was picked up a small number of times. The chain uses TRBV27 and TRBJ2-5, with 10 positions matching TRBD2. Germline-derived CDR1 and CDR2 are MNHEY and SMNVEV (reference sequence). V gave up 5 bases and J gave up 2 bases; unmatched junction bases: 8. The CDR3 sequence is 16 residues long. CDR3: CASSPILLAGQETQYF. The CDR3 coding sequence is TGTGCCAGCAGTCCCATACTACTAGCGGGACAAGAGACCCAGTACTTC.

The chain uses TRBV25-1 and TRBJ1-5; 7 bases agree with TRBD1. J was trimmed by 6 bases and V by 3 bases; bases with no gene match: 17. The CDR3 sequence is 18 residues long. CDR1 and CDR2 from the germline V gene are MGHDK and SYGVNS. CDR3 in DNA: TGTGCCAGCAGTGAGGGCGGACTAAATTGGCAGGGGGGTCAGCCCCAGCATTTT. Amino acids: CASSEGGLNWQGGQPQHF.

V is TRBV7-2 and J is TRBJ1-6; no reliable D call. CDR3 size: 16 residues. The V and J ends lost 5 bases and 0 bases respectively, with 11 bases between them. Germline V gene sequence: CDR1 SGHTA, CDR2 FQGNSA. Here the CDR3 reads CASSPRESSYNSPLHF. The CDR3 DNA reads as TGTGCCAGCAGCCCTCGCGAGAGCTCCTATAATTCACCCCTCCACTTT. Complete variable domain (other parts from reference TRBV7-2 and TRBJ1-6): GAGVSQSPSNKVTEKGKDVELRCDPISGHTALYWYRQSLGQGLEFLIYFQGNSAPDKSGLPSDRFSAERTGGSVSTLTIQRTQQEDSAVYLCASSPRESSYNSPLHFGNGTRLTVT.

The chain is built from TRBV5-1 and TRBJ2-7, with 8 bases identical to TRBD1. The trim removed 4 bases at V and 3 bases at J, leaving 6 bases unmatched. The germline CDR1 and CDR2 sequences are SGHRS and YFSETQ. This CDR3 contains 14 residues. CDR3 nucleotide sequence: TGCGCCAGCAGCATAGGACAGGGAGGCTACGAGCAGTACTTC. Protein sequence: CASSIGQGGYEQYF. Looking up the rest from reference TRBV5-1 and TRBJ2-7 gives the full variable domain: KAGVTQTPRYLIKTRGQQVTLSCSPISGHRSVSWYQQTPGQGLQFLFEYFSETQRNKGNFPGRFSGRQFSNSRSEMNVSTLELGDSALYLCASSIGQGGYEQYFGPGTRLTVT.

V gene TRBV7-2 combines with J gene TRBJ2-2; 10 bases are a match to TRBD2. Trimming removed 5 bases from V and 1 base from J; junction bases left unmatched: 7. The CDR3 has 17 residues. Germline CDR1 and CDR2: SGHTA and FQGNSA. The CDR3 sequence: CASSRTLAGGNTGELFF. For the CDR3, the DNA is TGTGCCAGCAGCAGGACGTTAGCGGGGGGGAACACCGGGGAGCTGTTTTTT.

The rearrangement uses TRBV28 and TRBJ2-7; the match to TRBD2 covers 9 bases. The CDR3 is 14 residues long. The J segment lost 2 bases and the V segment lost 8 bases, leaving 7 bases of the junction unmatched. Germline V gives CDR1 MDHEN, CDR2 SYDVKM. CDR3 sequence (DNA): TGTGCCAGCGCTCCGGCTAGCGGGGCCTACGAGCAGTACTTC. As protein: CASAPASGAYEQYF.

The chain uses TRBV20-1 and TRBJ1-2; 7 bases are a match to TRBD1. Germline V gives CDR1 DFQATT, CDR2 SNEGSKA (reference sequence). CDR3 length: 14 residues. V gave up 3 bases and J gave up 0 bases; unmatched junction bases: 4. The CDR3 protein is CSASLQGPNYGYTF. CDR3 bases: TGCAGTGCTAGTTTACAGGGGCCTAACTATGGCTACACCTTC.

The sample holds many counts of this clonotype. V is TRBV6-5 and J is TRBJ1-5; 8 bases match TRBD1. The CDR3 spans 14 residues. The V gene's germline CDR1 is MNHEY and CDR2 SVGAGI. V shed 4 bases, J shed 6 bases, and the junction held 5 bases outside the gene matches. CDR3 residues: CASSLQGGGQPQHF. The CDR3 coding sequence is TGTGCCAGCAGTTTACAGGGGGGAGGTCAGCCCCAGCATTTT.

The chain has TRBV27 and TRBJ2-2; D is uncertain. The V end lost 5 bases, the J end lost 8 bases, and 9 bases lay between the germline ends. The germline gives CDR1 MNHEY, CDR2 SMNVEV (reference sequence). This CDR3 region has 12 residues. The CDR3 protein is CASSIRAGELFF. CDR3 sequence (DNA): TGTGCCAGCAGTATACGAGCGGGGGAGCTGTTTTTT.

In nucleotides, the CDR3 is TGTGCCAGCCTTGGACGGTCGAACTATTACCAAGAGACCCAGTACTTC. Its translation: CASLGRSNYYQETQYF. This sequence joins TRBV28 and TRBJ2-5; the D is unclear. The V and J ends lost 8 bases and 0 bases respectively, with 19 bases between them. The CDR3 covers 16 residues. Germline assignment: CDR1 MDHEN and CDR2 SYDVKM.

This clonotype has more than one count but fewer than ten. This sequence joins TRBV2 and TRBJ1-5, with TRBD1 matching over 9 bases. V lost 10 bases and J lost 11; bases outside the gene matches: 9. CDR1 is SNHLY, CDR2 FYNNEI, per germline. This CDR3 has 12 residues. This CDR3 reads CAIGTGTQSQHF. CDR3 sequence (DNA): TGTGCCATAGGGACAGGGACACAGTCCCAGCATTTT.

This clonotype was found once. V and J are TRBV6-2 or TRBV6-3 and TRBJ2-7; D call uncertain. V was clipped by 7 bases and J by 3 bases, with 10 bases between them. This CDR3 comprises 12 residues. Germline loops: CDR1 MNHEY, CDR2 SVGEGT. CDR3 protein: CASNLGVYEQYF. CDR3 DNA sequence: TGTGCCAGCAACCTCGGAGTCTACGAGCAGTACTTC.

In DNA, the CDR3 is TGCGCCAGCAGCCAAGTACAGGGAGATGGCGAGACCCAGTACTTC. Translated: CASSQVQGDGETQYF. The chain has TRBV4-3 and TRBJ2-5, with D maybe TRBD1 (6 bases). There are 15 residues in the CDR3. The germline CDR1 and CDR2 sequences are LGHNA and YSLEER. V lost 1 base to trimming and J lost 5 bases, with 14 bases between them.

The V call is TRBV27, the J call TRBJ1-2; D is possibly TRBD1 (5 bases). Deletions cut 5 bases from V and 10 bases from J, with 20 bases between. The CDR3 length is 14 residues. Germline V gives CDR1 MNHEY, CDR2 SMNVEV (reference sequence). The CDR3 bases are TGTGCCAGCAGTCTCGAGGGAGGGGCCGCCTTCTACACCTTC. Translating it yields CASSLEGGAAFYTF.

This clonotype showed up just a few times. The rearrangement links TRBV6-6 to TRBJ2-5; 13 bases match TRBD2. The J call may be mistaken, given a closer DNA end match to TRBJ2-1. The CDR3 extends over 15 amino acids. Germline values: CDR1 MNHNY, CDR2 SVGAGI (reference sequence). As DNA, the CDR3 is TGTGCCAGCAGTCCCGGACTAGCGGGGGCCAATGAGCAGTTCTTC. This encodes CASSPGLAGANEQFF.

The rearrangement uses TRBV10-3 and TRBJ2-1, with 7 positions matching TRBD1. The CDR3 extends over 15 amino acids. Germline CDR1 ENHRY, CDR2 SYGVKD. V lost 6 bases and J lost 5; bases outside the gene matches: 10. CDR3 protein: CAIRPQGSLDNEQFF. In DNA, the CDR3 is TGTGCCATCAGACCACAGGGGAGTTTGGACAATGAGCAGTTCTTC.

V is TRBV11-2 and J is TRBJ2-4; a possible D gene is TRBD1 (5 bases). This CDR3 has 16 residues. V shed 5 bases and J shed 0 bases, with 14 bases lying between them. The germline V gene has CDR1 SGHAT and CDR2 FQNNGV. The CDR3 sequence: CASSPWQGLAKNIQYF. CDR3 in DNA: TGTGCCAGCAGCCCCTGGCAGGGTCTAGCCAAAAACATTCAGTACTTC.